This TCR beta chain was identified during a study of blood T cell repertoires in COVID-19. The method was immunoSEQ multiplex PCR; TCRdb's version includes in-frame clones alone and lacks a portion of them. Of hundreds of thousands of clones detected, approximately 92% appear once; the ten largest clones hold 1%. As concerns this clone: The junction and the germline gene differ at one end; a read error may be behind it.

Sample: PBMCs or T cells enriched from blood (not recorded which). This sequence originates from a man in his late teens or twenties who had recovered from COVID-19.

CDR3 protein: CASSMAPSGGKNDKLFF. CDR3 bases: TGTGCCAGCAGTATGGCCCCCTCAGGGGGGAAGAATGATAAACTGTTTTTT. The rearrangement links TRBV5-6 to TRBJ1-4; 7 positions match TRBD1. CDR1 is SGHDT, CDR2 YYEEEE, per germline. This CDR3 is built from 17 residues.